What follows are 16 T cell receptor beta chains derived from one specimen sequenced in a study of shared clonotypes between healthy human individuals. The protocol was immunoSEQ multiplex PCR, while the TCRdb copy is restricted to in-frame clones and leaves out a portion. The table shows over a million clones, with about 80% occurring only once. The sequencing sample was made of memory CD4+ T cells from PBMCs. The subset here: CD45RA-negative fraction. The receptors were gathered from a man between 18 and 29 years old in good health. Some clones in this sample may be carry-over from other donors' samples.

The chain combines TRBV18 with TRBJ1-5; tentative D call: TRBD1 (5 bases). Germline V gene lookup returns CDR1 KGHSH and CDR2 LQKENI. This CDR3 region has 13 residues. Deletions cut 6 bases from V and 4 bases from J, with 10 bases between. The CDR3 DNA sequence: TGTGCCAGCTCGTCCGACAGTAATCAGCCCCAGCATTTT. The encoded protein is CASSSDSNQPQHF.

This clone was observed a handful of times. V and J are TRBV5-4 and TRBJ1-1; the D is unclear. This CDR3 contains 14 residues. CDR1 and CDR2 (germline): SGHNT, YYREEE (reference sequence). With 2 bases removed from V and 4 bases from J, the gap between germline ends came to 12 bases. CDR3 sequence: CASSLGWLGTEAFF. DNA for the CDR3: TGTGCCAGCAGCTTAGGCTGGCTTGGCACTGAAGCTTTCTTT.

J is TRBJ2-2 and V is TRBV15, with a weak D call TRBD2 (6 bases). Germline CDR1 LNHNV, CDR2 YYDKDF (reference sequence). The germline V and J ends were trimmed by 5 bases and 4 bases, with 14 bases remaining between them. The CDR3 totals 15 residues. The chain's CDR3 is CATSLGGSGTGELFF. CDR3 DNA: TGTGCCACCAGCCTCGGAGGGTCGGGCACCGGGGAGCTGTTTTTT.

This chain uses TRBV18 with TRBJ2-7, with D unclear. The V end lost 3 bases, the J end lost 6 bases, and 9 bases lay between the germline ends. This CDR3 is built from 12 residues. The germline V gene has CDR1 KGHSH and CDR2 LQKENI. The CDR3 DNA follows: TGTGCCAGCTCACCTCGAGTCGGCGAGCAGTACTTC. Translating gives CASSPRVGEQYF.

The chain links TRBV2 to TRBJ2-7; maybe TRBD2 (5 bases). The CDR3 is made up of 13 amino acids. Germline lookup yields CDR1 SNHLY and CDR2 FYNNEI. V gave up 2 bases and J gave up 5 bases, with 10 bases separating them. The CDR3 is CASSENGLDEQYF. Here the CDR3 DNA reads TGTGCCAGCAGTGAAAATGGACTCGACGAGCAGTACTTC.

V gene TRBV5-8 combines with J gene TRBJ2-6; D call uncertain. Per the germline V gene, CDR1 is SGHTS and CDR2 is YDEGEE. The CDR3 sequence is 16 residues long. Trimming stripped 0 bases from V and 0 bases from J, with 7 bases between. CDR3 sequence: CASSLDIHSGANVLTF. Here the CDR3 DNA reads TGTGCCAGCAGCTTGGACATTCACTCTGGGGCCAACGTCCTGACTTTC.

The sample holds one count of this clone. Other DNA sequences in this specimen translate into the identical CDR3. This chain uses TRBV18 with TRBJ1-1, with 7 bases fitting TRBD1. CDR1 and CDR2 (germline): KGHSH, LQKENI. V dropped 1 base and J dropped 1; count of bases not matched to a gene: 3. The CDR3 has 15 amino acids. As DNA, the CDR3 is TGTGCCAGCTCACCACTGGACAGGACGAACACTGAAGCTTTCTTT. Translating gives CASSPLDRTNTEAFF.

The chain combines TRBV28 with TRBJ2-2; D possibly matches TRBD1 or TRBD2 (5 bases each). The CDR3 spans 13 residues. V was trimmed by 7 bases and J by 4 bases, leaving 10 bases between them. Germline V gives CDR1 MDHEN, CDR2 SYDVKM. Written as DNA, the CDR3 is TGTGCCAGCACCAGGGAGAGCACCGGGGAGCTGTTTTTT. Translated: CASTRESTGELFF.

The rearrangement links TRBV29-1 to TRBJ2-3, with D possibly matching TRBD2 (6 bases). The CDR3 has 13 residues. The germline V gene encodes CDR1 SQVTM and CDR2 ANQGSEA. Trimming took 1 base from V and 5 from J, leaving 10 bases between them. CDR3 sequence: CSVEGRSGDTQYF. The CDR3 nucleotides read TGCAGCGTTGAAGGGCGTAGCGGAGATACGCAGTATTTT.

CDR3 bases: TGTGCCAGCAGACCGACCCCTAGGTCCTACGAGCAGTACTTC. As protein: CASRPTPRSYEQYF. This chain uses TRBV27 with TRBJ2-7; D ambiguous. V gave up 6 bases and J gave up 1 base, with 13 bases separating them. CDR1 MNHEY and CDR2 SMNVEV come from the germline V gene (reference sequence). CDR3 length: 14 amino acids.

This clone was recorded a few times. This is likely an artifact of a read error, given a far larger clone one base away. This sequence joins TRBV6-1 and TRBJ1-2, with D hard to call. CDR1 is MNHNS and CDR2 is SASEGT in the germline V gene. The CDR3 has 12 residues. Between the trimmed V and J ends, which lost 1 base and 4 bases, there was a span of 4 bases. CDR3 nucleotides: TGTGCCAGCAGTGAAGAATCCTATGGCTACACCTTC. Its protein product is CASSEESYGYTF.

CDR3 bases: TGTGCCAGCAGCCCCGCGGGCGGAGGGCGGGGAGAGACCCAGTACTTC. Protein sequence: CASSPAGGGRGETQYF. V gene TRBV7-9 combines with J gene TRBJ2-5, with D possibly TRBD2 on 6 matching bases. V lost 5 bases and J lost 4, with 20 bases in between. Looked up from germline, CDR1 is SEHNR and CDR2 is FQNEAQ (reference sequence). The CDR3 is made up of 16 amino acids.

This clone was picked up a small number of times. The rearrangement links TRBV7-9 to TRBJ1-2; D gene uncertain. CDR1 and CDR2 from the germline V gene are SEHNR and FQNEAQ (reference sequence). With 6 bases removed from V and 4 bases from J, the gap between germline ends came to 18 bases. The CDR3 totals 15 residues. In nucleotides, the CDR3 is TGTGCCAGCAGTTCAACGGACGGACGGGTCTATGGCTACACCTTC. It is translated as CASSSTDGRVYGYTF.

This CDR3 is CASSQTLAVNTGELFF. Here the CDR3 DNA reads TGTGCCAGCTCGCAGACCCTAGCAGTGAACACCGGGGAGCTGTTTTTT. This chain joins TRBV18 and TRBJ2-2; D perhaps matches TRBD2 (5 bases). Germline loops: CDR1 KGHSH, CDR2 LQKENI. This CDR3 region has 16 residues. V was pared by 6 bases and J by 1 base, with 15 bases between.

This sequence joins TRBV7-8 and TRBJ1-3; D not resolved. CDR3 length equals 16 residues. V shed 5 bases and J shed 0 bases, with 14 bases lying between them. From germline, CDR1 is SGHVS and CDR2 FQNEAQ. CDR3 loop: CASSRNGVRSGNTIYF. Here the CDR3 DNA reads TGTGCCAGCAGCCGAAACGGGGTTCGCTCTGGAAACACCATATATTTT.

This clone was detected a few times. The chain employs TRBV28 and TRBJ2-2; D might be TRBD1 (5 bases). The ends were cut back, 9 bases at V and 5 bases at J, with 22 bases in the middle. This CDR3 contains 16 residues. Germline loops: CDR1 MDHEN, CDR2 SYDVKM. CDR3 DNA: TGTGCCAGTCAAGGGGCGGCAAGGCTTTTAACCGGGGAGCTGTTTTTT. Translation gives CASQGAARLLTGELFF.